This T cell receptor (beta chain) was identified in a study of T cell repertoires in cytomegalovirus infection (dated by TCRdb to between 2018 and 2020). Background on the whole study: Alongside well-studied HLA-B-restricted epitopes, the peptide stimulations were aimed at recently identified HLA-C-restricted CMV epitopes, whose presentation resists viral immunomodulation. Donor HLA type was relevant to the analysis, because carriage of CMV infection together with the matching HLA type was indicated by public TCR beta signatures.

V loses 1 base, J loses 1 base, and the germline ends lie 7 bases apart. Reading from cysteine to phenylalanine, the CDR3 counts 14 amino acids. The DNA shown is the 42-base CDR3, in frame from base 1. As encoded in the germline V gene, CDR1 is MNHNS while CDR2 is SASEGT. The sequencer listed for this sample is Illumina HiSeq 1500. The public reads were run again by TCRdb, first through fastp at Q25 and then through MiXCR, and only productive beta chains were kept. Rows are combined by CDR3 protein, so each entry shows the most common genes and DNA. In all, the sample holds about 120,000 distinct CDR3 sequences, and 30% of those were seen once. The biggest ten clones account for about 40% of the sample. The treatment or condition label, as the study defines it: in vitro stimulation with specific CMV peptide epitopes to enrich CMV-specific T cells. This clonotype turned up a few times. Its antigen is currently not known. Within one base of it there is no much larger clone, and no base qualities were kept.

General study outcomes and caveats: In both this cohort and an independent roughly 350-donor cohort, the cumulative frequency of public TCR beta family members distinguished carriers of CMV infection plus the relevant HLA type. The ex vivo response was dominated by HLA-C-restricted CMV-specific TCR beta clonotypes, and the single most frequent clonotype in two of eight donors was supplied by these HLA-C-restricted clonotypes.

This TCR was sampled from a human donor in good health (CMV status not recorded). Some clones in this sample may be carry-over from other donors' samples. The sample here was CD8+ T cells from cultured PBMCs, taken from culture after CMV antigen stimulation. This chain is built from TRBV6-1 and TRBJ1-1, with the D gene too uncertain to name. The DNA sequence is as follows: TGTGCCAGCAGTGAAGGGGGTCGGAACACTGAAGCTTTCTTT. Its protein is CASSEGGRNTEAFF.